This T cell receptor (beta chain) emerged from a study of shared clonotypes between healthy human individuals. Overall study results and limits: With few donors, the genetic and exposure-history diversity represented was limited.

The CDR3 totals 15 residues. Trimming shortened V by 0 bases and J by 2 bases, and 10 bases separated the two germline ends. Germline-derived CDR1 and CDR2 are SGHAT and FQNNGV. In the original analysis: ImmunoSEQ output lacked quality scores and full-length reads, limiting matched filtering. The assay was immunoSEQ multiplex PCR, and TCRdb's table has in-frame clones only and misses some. V, J and clone size are those of that table, while D and trimming were read from the DNA. The repertoire has some 630,000 clones, about 78% of them found once; the top ten carry approximately 1.8%. Details on this clone: The antigen is undetermined.

The healthy adult donors were HIV-negative and reported no recent acute infections or vaccinations. The chain recombines TRBV11-2 with TRBJ1-2; D not resolved. The source of this sequence is a woman aged 25 to 39 in good health. Material: memory CD4+ T cells sorted from blood. Subset denoted: CD45RA-negative fraction. The CDR3 nucleotides are TGTGCCAGCAGCTTAGATCTGGCCAGGAACTATGGCTACACCTTC. Its translation is CASSLDLARNYGYTF.